This note documents a single T cell receptor beta chain sequence. Its antigen is unknown. This sample was included in a study of OX40 agonist ivuxolimab in advanced cancers. The overall study: Patients were under 90% male with ages about 23 to 80, mean approximately 55. Study findings and constraints: At doses 0.1 to 3.0 mg/kg, CD4+ and CD8+ clones expanded.

It was autoimmune disease history or systemic immunosuppression that excluded patients. Some clones are missing from TCRdb's copy, which holds only in-frame ones; the method was immunoSEQ multiplex PCR. The sample gives approximately 40,000 clones, more than 75% of which show up once; approximately 13% is in the top ten. The input for sequencing was CD4+ or CD8+ T cells sorted from blood, taken in a trial of the OX40 agonist ivuxolimab. This sequence originates from an adult with an advanced solid tumor such as melanoma, head and neck, liver or kidney cancer.

The CDR3 DNA sequence: TGTGCCAGCGGAAACAGGGGGTTCGAGCAGTACTTC. Its translation: CASGNRGFEQYF. V usage is TRBV28 and J usage is TRBJ2-7, with 8 bases aligning to TRBD1. Germline V gives CDR1 MDHEN, CDR2 SYDVKM. Germline trimming cut 8 bases from V and 6 bases from J; bases unmatched to any gene: 6. CDR3 length: 12 amino acids.